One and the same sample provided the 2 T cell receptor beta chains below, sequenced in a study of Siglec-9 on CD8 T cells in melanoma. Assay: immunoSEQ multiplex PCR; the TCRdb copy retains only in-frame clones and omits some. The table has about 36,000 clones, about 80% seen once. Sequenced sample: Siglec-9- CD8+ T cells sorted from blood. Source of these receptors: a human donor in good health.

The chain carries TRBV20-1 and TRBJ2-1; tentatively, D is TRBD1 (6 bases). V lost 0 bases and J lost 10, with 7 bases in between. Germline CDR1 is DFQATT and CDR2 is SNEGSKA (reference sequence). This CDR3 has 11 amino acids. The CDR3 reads CSARDRGEQFF. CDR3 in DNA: TGCAGTGCTAGAGATAGGGGGGAGCAGTTCTTC.

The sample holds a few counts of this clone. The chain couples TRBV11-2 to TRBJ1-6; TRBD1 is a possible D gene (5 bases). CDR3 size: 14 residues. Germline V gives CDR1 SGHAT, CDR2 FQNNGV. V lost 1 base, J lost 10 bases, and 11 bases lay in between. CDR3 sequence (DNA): TGTGCCAGCAGCTTAGGTGGGGCGGGATCACCCCTCCACTTT. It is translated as CASSLGGAGSPLHF.